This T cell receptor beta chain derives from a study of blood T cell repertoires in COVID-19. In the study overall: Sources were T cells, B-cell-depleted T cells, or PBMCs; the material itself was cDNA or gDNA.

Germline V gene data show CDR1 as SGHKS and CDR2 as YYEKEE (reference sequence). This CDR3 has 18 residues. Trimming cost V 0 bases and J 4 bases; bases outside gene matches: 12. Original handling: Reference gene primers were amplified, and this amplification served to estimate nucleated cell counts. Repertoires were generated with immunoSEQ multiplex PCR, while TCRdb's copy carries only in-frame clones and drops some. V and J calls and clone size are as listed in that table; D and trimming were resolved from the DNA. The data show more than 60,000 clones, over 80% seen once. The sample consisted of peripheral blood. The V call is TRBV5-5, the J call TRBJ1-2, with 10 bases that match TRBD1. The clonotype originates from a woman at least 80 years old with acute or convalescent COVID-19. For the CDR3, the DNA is TGTGCCAGCAGCTTGGGACAGGGGGCGGGCCTAGGGATCTATGGCTACACCTTC. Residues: CASSLGQGAGLGIYGYTF.